This passage covers 10 T cell receptor beta chains from one sample sequenced in a study of shared T cell receptors in the human thymus. The table came from immunoSEQ multiplex PCR; TCRdb's copy has only in-frame clones and leaves some out. The sample includes 700,000 or so clones, roughly 88% seen only once; the top ten take more than 0.008%. These data also featured in a second study, about human thymus T cells.

The sample was thymocytes. These TCRs come from a girl under three years old with a congenital heart defect.

The chain recombines TRBV4-1 with TRBJ1-2; 8 bases agree with TRBD1. V shed 3 bases, J shed 3 bases, and the junction held 6 bases outside the gene matches. Germline CDR1 MGHRA, CDR2 YSYEKL. The CDR3 spans 15 residues. The DNA of the CDR3 is TGCGCCAGCAGCCAGGACAGGGACGGAGACTATGGCTACACCTTC. This encodes CASSQDRDGDYGYTF.

The chain employs TRBV18 and TRBJ2-5; D unresolved. V lost 2 bases and J lost 4, with 11 bases in between. The CDR3 is 14 residues long. Germline loops: CDR1 KGHSH, CDR2 LQKENI. The CDR3 loop reads CASSPKEIRETQYF. CDR3 DNA sequence: TGTGCCAGCTCACCAAAGGAGATTCGAGAGACCCAGTACTTC.

This clone was recorded only once. The chain is built from TRBV10-1 and TRBJ2-7; possibly TRBD2 for D (6 bases). Germline CDR1 is WNHNN and CDR2 is SYGVQD (reference sequence). Trimming removed 9 bases at V and 6 bases at J, with 9 bases between. The CDR3 spans 10 residues. The DNA of the CDR3 is TGCGCCAGTTCCGGGGGCGAGCAGTACTTC. Protein: CASSGGEQYF.

The chain has TRBV5-1 and TRBJ2-1; tentative D call: TRBD2 (6 bases). Trimming cost V 2 bases and J 10 bases, with 19 bases left between them. Germline CDR1 is SGHRS and CDR2 is YFSETQ. The CDR3 loop spans 15 amino acids. The chain's CDR3 is CASSLVMGGKNEQFF. The CDR3 nucleotides read TGCGCCAGCAGCTTAGTGATGGGCGGGAAGAACGAGCAGTTCTTC.

The chain joins TRBV18 to TRBJ2-1, with unresolved D. The V end lost 1 base, the J end lost 0 bases, and 22 bases lay between the germline ends. The CDR3 totals 20 residues. Per germline, CDR1 KGHSH and CDR2 LQKENI. CDR3 sequence reads: CASSPHETFRSTISYNEQFF. The CDR3 DNA follows: TGTGCCAGCTCACCACACGAGACTTTCCGATCTACTATCTCCTACAATGAGCAGTTCTTC.

For the CDR3, the DNA is TGTGCTAGTGGTTTGTCCCTGACAGGGGCGATCTATGGCTACACCTTC. As protein: CASGLSLTGAIYGYTF. J is TRBJ1-2 and V is TRBV12-5; 8 bases agree with TRBD1. With 2 bases clipped from V and 4 bases from J, the junction kept 9 bases outside the gene matches. CDR3 length: 16 residues. In germline, CDR1 is LGHNT, CDR2 FRNRAP.

This chain links TRBV7-9 with TRBJ1-1; tentatively, D is TRBD1 (6 bases). The CDR3 consists of 12 residues. Germline CDR1 and CDR2: SEHNR and FQNEAQ (reference sequence). V was pared by 5 bases and J by 9 bases, with 13 bases between. CDR3 loop: CASSPQDRKAFF. The CDR3 bases are TGTGCCAGCAGCCCCCAGGACAGAAAAGCTTTCTTT.

The chain carries TRBV28 and TRBJ2-3; 7 positions match TRBD1. The CDR3 extends over 17 amino acids. The germline V gene encodes CDR1 MDHEN and CDR2 SYDVKM. J lost 0 bases, V lost 7 bases, and 13 bases had no gene match. The CDR3 sequence: CASNAPGQRSSTDTQYF. The CDR3 nucleotides read TGTGCCAGCAATGCACCGGGACAGCGCTCTAGCACAGATACGCAGTATTTT.

Note on this clone: At one of its ends the junction is not consistent with the germline gene, which may arise from a read error. V usage is TRBV29-1 and J usage is TRBJ2-1; 11 bases match TRBD2. This CDR3 is built from 19 residues. CDR1 and CDR2 (germline): SQVTM, ANQGSEA. The CDR3 loop is CSIEWPSGGTKLNYNEQFF. CDR3 bases: TGCAGCATTGAGTGGCCTAGCGGGGGGACCAAACTTAACTACAATGAGCAGTTCTTC.

This chain joins TRBV28 and TRBJ2-1; 7 bases fit TRBD2. CDR3 length equals 17 residues. The V gene end was trimmed by 5 bases and the J gene end by 5 bases; junction bases not matched to a gene: 15. Germline V lookup: CDR1 MDHEN, CDR2 SYDVKM. The CDR3 DNA is TGTGCCAGCAGTAAGCCGGCGGCTGGACTAGGGGACAATGAGCAGTTCTTC. It yields the protein CASSKPAAGLGDNEQFF.